Below are 19 T cell receptor beta chains sequenced from a single sample in a study of cytomegalovirus exposure and HLA in healthy donors. Primers: 60 Vbeta forward and 13 Jbeta reverse. Using immunoSEQ multiplex PCR, the repertoire was profiled, and TCRdb retains in-frame clones only, with some absent. The data show about 190,000 clones, roughly 77% seen once. The sequenced sample consisted of PBMCs. The receptors here all came from a woman in her twenties or thirties in good health and CMV-seropositive.

The genes are TRBV15 and TRBJ2-1; 7 bases map to TRBD2. V dropped 1 base and J dropped 8; count of bases not matched to a gene: 5. Looked up from germline, CDR1 is LNHNV and CDR2 is YYDKDF (reference sequence). The CDR3 is 14 amino acids. In DNA, the CDR3 is TGTGCCACCAGCAGAGGGGCCGCGGGGGATGAGCAGTTCTTC. Translated: CATSRGAAGDEQFF. The variable domain in full, completed from reference TRBV15 and TRBJ2-1, reads DAMVIQNPRYQVTQFGKPVTLSCSQTLNHNVMYWYQQKSSQAPKLLFHYYDKDFNNEADTPDNFQSRRPNTSFCFLDIRSPGLGDTAMYLCATSRGAAGDEQFFGPGTRLTVL.

The chain joins TRBV7-2 to TRBJ2-5, with TRBD2 matching over 14 bases. CDR1 SGHTA and CDR2 FQGNSA come from the germline V gene. This CDR3 has 17 amino acids. The junction had 5 bases not matched to a gene; V was cut back by 1 base and J by 4 bases. As DNA, the CDR3 is TGTGCCAGCAGCTTAGTGGGGACTAGCGGGAGAGGAGAGACCCAGTACTTC. It translates to CASSLVGTSGRGETQYF.

The chain combines TRBV19 with TRBJ1-2; D not certain. Trimming removed 4 bases from V and 3 bases from J, with 12 bases in between. Germline V gene sequence: CDR1 LNHDA, CDR2 SQIVND (reference sequence). The CDR3 loop spans 14 amino acids. The DNA of the CDR3 is TGTGCCAGTAGTACTAACATGGGAGACTATGGCTACACCTTC. Encoded protein: CASSTNMGDYGYTF.

The chain is built from TRBV5-1 and TRBJ1-1; D is unresolved. The germline V gene has CDR1 SGHRS and CDR2 YFSETQ. This CDR3 has 16 residues. The V end was cut by 0 bases, the J end by 1 base, with 13 bases between. CDR3 residues: CASSLGHLGQNTEAFF. Here the CDR3 DNA reads TGCGCCAGCAGCTTGGGCCACCTGGGCCAGAACACTGAAGCTTTCTTT.

This chain connects TRBV5-1 to TRBJ2-3, with TRBD1 identical over 8 bases. The V gene's germline CDR1 is SGHRS and CDR2 YFSETQ. The trim removed 1 base at V and 4 bases at J, leaving 2 bases unmatched. The CDR3 contains 14 residues. CDR3 region: CASSLSGGADTQYF. The CDR3 DNA sequence: TGCGCCAGCAGCTTGTCAGGGGGCGCAGATACGCAGTATTTT.

The table lists this clone with a few counts. The chain couples TRBV27 to TRBJ2-1; no definite D call. The CDR3 length is 12 residues. Germline loops: CDR1 MNHEY, CDR2 SMNVEV (reference sequence). V gave up 4 bases and J gave up 8 bases, with 9 bases separating them. CDR3 DNA: TGTGCCAGCAGTTCTTTCTCCGATGAGCAGTTCTTC. Translated: CASSSFSDEQFF.

J is TRBJ2-7 and V is TRBV5-6, with D tentatively TRBD1 (5 bases). Germline V gene data show CDR1 as SGHDT and CDR2 as YYEEEE. V was shortened by 0 bases and J by 5 bases, with 15 bases between the two germline ends. The CDR3 sequence is 15 residues long. This CDR3 is CASSLEGAPEDEQYF. The DNA of the CDR3 is TGTGCCAGCAGCTTGGAAGGGGCGCCAGAGGACGAGCAGTACTTC.

The chain has TRBV6-5 and TRBJ1-5, with a weak D call TRBD1 (5 bases). Germline CDR1 is MNHEY and CDR2 is SVGAGI. Trimming took off 4 bases at V and 14 bases at J, with 15 bases between the two ends. The CDR3 consists of 12 residues. CDR3 DNA sequence: TGTGCCAGCAGTTCGCGGGGGAGAACCGAGCATTTT. Protein: CASSSRGRTEHF.

The rearrangement uses TRBV6-5 and TRBJ2-7; 9 bases agree with TRBD2. The CDR3 has 15 amino acids. Germline V gene sequence: CDR1 MNHEY, CDR2 SVGAGI. Trimming cost V 6 bases and J 0 bases; bases outside gene matches: 6. As DNA, the CDR3 is TGTGCCAGCAGACGACTAGCGGTCCTCTCCTACGAGCAGTACTTC. This gives the protein CASRRLAVLSYEQYF.

Only one count was recorded for this clone. A read error may account for a junction end that differs from germline. The chain links TRBV27 to TRBJ2-3; weak D call: TRBD2 (5 bases). Per germline, CDR1 MNHEY and CDR2 SMNVEV (reference sequence). This CDR3 has 14 residues. CDR3 residues: CASSLSGSTDTRYF. The CDR3 nucleotides read TGTGCCAGCAGCCTAAGCGGTAGCACAGATACGCGGTATTTT.

This chain uses TRBV4-1 with TRBJ2-5; 11 nucleotides line up with TRBD2. Germline loops: CDR1 MGHRA, CDR2 YSYEKL. After removal of 6 bases from V and 1 base from J, the junction contained 10 bases not matched to a gene. The CDR3 runs to 17 residues. CDR3 protein: CASRPGTSGKSQETQYF. CDR3 coding DNA: TGCGCCAGCAGACCGGGGACTAGCGGAAAATCCCAAGAGACCCAGTACTTC.

This rearrangement joins TRBV28 to TRBJ1-4; D call uncertain. Germline V gene sequence: CDR1 MDHEN, CDR2 SYDVKM. With 7 bases removed from V and 8 bases from J, the gap between germline ends came to 23 bases. The CDR3 has 16 residues. Written as DNA, the CDR3 is TGTGCCAGCACCCTGGCAGGCCAGTTAGTAAGGGAAAAACTGTTTTTT. Translation: CASTLAGQLVREKLFF.

This chain uses TRBV7-6 with TRBJ2-1; TRBD2 matches 12 bases. J gave up 6 bases and V 1 base, and 4 bases lay outside the gene matches. Germline CDR1 is SGHVS and CDR2 is FNYEAQ. The CDR3 has 16 amino acids. CDR3 DNA: TGTGCCAGCAGCTTAGATGAGACTAGCGGGAGCAATGAGCAGTTCTTC. Encoded protein: CASSLDETSGSNEQFF.

This clone was observed a few times. V gene TRBV5-1 combines with J gene TRBJ2-2; D is unresolved. The V end lost 6 bases, the J end lost 6 bases, and 12 bases lay between the germline ends. Germline-derived CDR1 and CDR2 are SGHRS and YFSETQ. The CDR3 spans 13 residues. CDR3 DNA sequence: TGCGCCAGCACCCCGCAGTTCGCCGGGGAGCTGTTTTTT. Translating it yields CASTPQFAGELFF.

As regards this clone: This sequence is one base from a far larger clone and is likely a read error. The chain recombines TRBV7-9 with TRBJ2-6, with 9 bases identical to TRBD2. Germline lookup yields CDR1 SEHNR and CDR2 FQNEAQ (reference sequence). This CDR3 comprises 16 residues. In DNA, the CDR3 is TGTTCCAGCAGCCAGACTAGCGGCTCTGGGGCCAACGTCCTGACTTTC. Protein sequence: CSSSQTSGSGANVLTF.

The V gene is TRBV7-2, the J gene TRBJ1-2; 10 bases match TRBD1. CDR1 is SGHTA and CDR2 is FQGNSA in the germline V gene. The junction had 4 bases not matched to a gene; V was cut back by 5 bases and J by 7 bases. The CDR3 consists of 13 residues. As DNA, the CDR3 is TGTGCCAGCAGCCCCCGACAGGGGGCTGGCTACACCTTC. Its protein product is CASSPRQGAGYTF.

V usage is TRBV10-1 and J usage is TRBJ2-3; D might be TRBD2 (7 bases). V was trimmed by 8 bases and J by 1 base, leaving 19 bases between them. CDR3 size: 16 residues. CDR1 and CDR2 from the germline V gene are WNHNN and SYGVQD (reference sequence). The CDR3 loop reads CASSGWSGGGTDTQYF. CDR3 coding DNA: TGCGCCAGCTCGGGATGGTCGGGGGGCGGCACAGATACGCAGTATTTT.

This clone was observed a single time. The gene calls are TRBV14 and TRBJ2-2, with 9 bases fitting TRBD1. V dropped 4 bases and J dropped 3; count of bases not matched to a gene: 6. CDR1 and CDR2 (germline): SGHDN, FVKESK. This CDR3 comprises 16 residues. The CDR3 is CASSPLGTGHTGELFF. CDR3 in DNA: TGTGCCAGCAGCCCCCTTGGGACAGGGCACACCGGGGAGCTGTTTTTT.

This clone appeared a few times. This chain's CDR3 is CASNPQQQGPGYTF. Written as DNA, the CDR3 is TGTGCCAGCAACCCCCAACAACAGGGTCCTGGCTACACCTTC. The chain recombines TRBV11-3 with TRBJ1-2; TRBD1 might be the D (6 bases). The CDR3 has 14 residues. Germline CDR1 and CDR2: SGHNT and YENEEA. V lost 7 bases and J 7 bases, leaving 19 bases between the germline ends.